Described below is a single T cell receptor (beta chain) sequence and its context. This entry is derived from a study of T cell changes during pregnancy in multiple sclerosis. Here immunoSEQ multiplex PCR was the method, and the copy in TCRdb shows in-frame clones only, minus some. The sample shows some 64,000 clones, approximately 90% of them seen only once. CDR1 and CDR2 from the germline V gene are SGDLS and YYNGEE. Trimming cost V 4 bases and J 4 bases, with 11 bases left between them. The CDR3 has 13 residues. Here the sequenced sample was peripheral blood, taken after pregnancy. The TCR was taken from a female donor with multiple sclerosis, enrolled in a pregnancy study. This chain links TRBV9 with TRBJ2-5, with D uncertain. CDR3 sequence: CASSPPGRETQYF. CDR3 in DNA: TGTGCCAGCAGCCCCCCTGGGCGAGAGACCCAGTACTTC.